Following are 28 T cell receptor beta chains from one sample sequenced in a study of PD-1 blockade in classical Hodgkin lymphoma. Profiling relied on immunoSEQ multiplex PCR, and the TCRdb table lists in-frame clones only, not all of them. This table holds under 95,000 clones, about nine tenths found once. All the patients suffered relapse after autologous stem cell transplantation, and brentuximab vedotin exposure differed. The sequencing used peripheral blood mononuclear cells (PBMCs), collected before the second cycle of nivolumab. These receptors all come from a human donor with classical Hodgkin lymphoma.

The CDR3 nucleotides read TGTGCCAGCACCGGAGGGGGACCTAATCAGCCCCAGCATTTT. This translates into CASTGGGPNQPQHF. V usage is TRBV6-1 and J usage is TRBJ1-5; the D gene is possibly TRBD1 (6 bases). Germline values: CDR1 MNHNS, CDR2 SASEGT. Trimming left V 7 bases short and J 4 bases short, with 14 bases between. The CDR3 contains 14 residues.

CDR3 in DNA: TGTGCCAGCAGTGAATATGGTGGAGCCTGGGACTATGGCTACACCTTC. Amino acid sequence: CASSEYGGAWDYGYTF. This rearrangement joins TRBV6-1 to TRBJ1-2; D gene ambiguous. Germline values: CDR1 MNHNS, CDR2 SASEGT. The CDR3 runs to 16 residues. With 2 bases removed from V and 3 bases from J, the gap between germline ends came to 16 bases.

Written as DNA, the CDR3 is TGTGCCAGCAGCCCTCTAGGAAATGAGCAGTTCTTC. Its protein product is CASSPLGNEQFF. V is TRBV6-5 and J is TRBJ2-1; unclear D gene. The CDR3 loop spans 12 amino acids. Germline V lookup: CDR1 MNHEY, CDR2 SVGAGI. Trimming stripped 6 bases from V and 7 bases from J, with 10 bases between.

V is TRBV29-1 and J is TRBJ2-1, with D possibly TRBD2 on 5 matching bases. Germline-derived CDR1 and CDR2 are SQVTM and ANQGSEA. Deletions cut 6 bases from V and 4 bases from J, with 16 bases between. This CDR3 is built from 14 residues. CDR3 protein: CSVLILGPYNEQFF. CDR3 bases: TGCAGCGTCCTGATACTAGGCCCTTACAATGAGCAGTTCTTC.

This clone was counted between two and nine times. The chain is built from TRBV28 and TRBJ2-7; TRBD1 aligns across 10 bases. Germline V gene data show CDR1 as MDHEN and CDR2 as SYDVKM. Trimming took 7 bases from V and 3 from J; bases not matched to a gene: 3. The CDR3 is 13 residues long. This CDR3 is CASTGDRGYEQYF. The CDR3 nucleotides are TGTGCCAGCACGGGGGACAGGGGCTACGAGCAGTACTTC.

In this sample, this clone turned up once. J is TRBJ2-7 and V is TRBV4-2; 11 nucleotides align to TRBD2. Germline V gene lookup returns CDR1 LGHNA and CDR2 YNFKEQ. The CDR3 has 16 residues. The V and J ends lost 0 bases and 3 bases, in that order; junction bases with no gene match: 4. The CDR3 DNA follows: TGTGCCAGCAGCCAAGAAGCGACTAGCGGGGTCTACGAGCAGTACTTC. This translates into CASSQEATSGVYEQYF.

The genes are TRBV11-1 and TRBJ2-7, with D tentatively TRBD1 (5 bases). Germline V gene lookup returns CDR1 SGHAT and CDR2 FQDESV (reference sequence). This CDR3 contains 14 residues. The V end was cut by 5 bases, the J end by 1 base, with 12 bases between. CDR3: CASSNTQGSYEQYF. CDR3 in DNA: TGTGCCAGCAGCAACACCCAGGGATCCTACGAGCAGTACTTC.

This chain uses TRBV6-1 with TRBJ1-1, with D maybe TRBD1 (5 bases). CDR1 and CDR2 from the germline V gene are MNHNS and SASEGT. This CDR3 is 14 amino acids long. Deletions cut 0 bases from V and 10 bases from J, with 15 bases between. DNA of the CDR3: TGTGCCAGCAGTGAAGCGGGGGGGGAGGGAAGAGCTTTCTTT. Translation: CASSEAGGEGRAFF.

The J gene is TRBJ1-5, the V gene TRBV19; maybe TRBD1 (5 bases). Germline-derived CDR1 and CDR2 are LNHDA and SQIVND (reference sequence). The CDR3 spans 13 residues. V lost 7 bases and J 6 bases, leaving 13 bases between the germline ends. As DNA, the CDR3 is TGTGCCAGTACCTCAATTGGGGGTCAGCCCCAGCATTTT. The encoded protein is CASTSIGGQPQHF.

This clone is a singleton in its sample. This chain connects TRBV6-4 to TRBJ1-2; unclear D gene. Germline V gene data show CDR1 as MRHNA and CDR2 as SNTAGT. The V end lost 1 base, the J end lost 4 bases, and 13 bases lay between the germline ends. There are 15 residues in the CDR3. The CDR3 reads CASSDFPGSLYGYTF. The CDR3 bases are TGTGCCAGCAGTGACTTCCCGGGTAGTCTCTATGGCTACACCTTC.

This chain connects TRBV5-1 to TRBJ1-5, with D possibly being TRBD1 (6 bases). Germline V gene sequence: CDR1 SGHRS, CDR2 YFSETQ. With 4 bases removed from V and 2 bases from J, the gap between germline ends came to 10 bases. The CDR3 is made up of 14 amino acids. The DNA of the CDR3 is TGCGCCAGCAGCCCGGGACAACGCAATCAGCCCCAGCATTTT. This translates into CASSPGQRNQPQHF.

The chain combines TRBV30 with TRBJ2-7; D perhaps matches TRBD1 (5 bases). Germline values: CDR1 GTSNPN, CDR2 SVGIG (reference sequence). The CDR3 contains 12 residues. Deletions cut 2 bases from V and 3 bases from J, with 8 bases between. The CDR3 here is CAWSPDSYEQYF. The CDR3 nucleotides read TGTGCCTGGAGTCCCGACAGCTACGAGCAGTACTTC.

V usage is TRBV10-1 and J usage is TRBJ2-3; TRBD2 matches at 11 bases. The CDR3 covers 19 residues. Per germline, CDR1 WNHNN and CDR2 SYGVQD (reference sequence). The J segment lost 4 bases and the V segment lost 3 bases, leaving 15 bases of the junction unmatched. The DNA of the CDR3 is TGCGCCAGCAGTGATATCATAGGGACTAGCGGAGTCGGCCCAGATACGCAGTATTTT. Translated: CASSDIIGTSGVGPDTQYF.

This clone has just one count. CDR3 in amino acids: CASSQESGPGGPKNIQYF. The CDR3 nucleotides are TGTGCCAGCAGCCAAGAGTCTGGGCCAGGGGGCCCCAAAAACATTCAGTACTTC. The rearrangement joins TRBV4-2 to TRBJ2-4; TRBD1 agrees at 8 bases. This CDR3 has 18 amino acids. V gave up 0 bases and J gave up 2 bases; unmatched junction bases: 9. The germline gives CDR1 LGHNA, CDR2 YNFKEQ.

The chain recombines TRBV7-9 with TRBJ2-7; D is perhaps TRBD2 (7 bases). Trimming stripped 1 base from V and 3 bases from J, with 13 bases between. This CDR3 has 15 amino acids. From germline, CDR1 is SEHNR and CDR2 FQNEAQ (reference sequence). CDR3 sequence (DNA): TGTGCCAGCAGCTTAGTCGAGGGAGGGGGCTACGAGCAGTACTTC. Its protein product is CASSLVEGGGYEQYF.

The chain combines TRBV7-9 with TRBJ1-1, with TRBD1 identical over 7 bases. The CDR3 extends over 14 amino acids. After removal of 2 bases from V and 7 bases from J, the junction contained 7 bases not matched to a gene. CDR1 SEHNR and CDR2 FQNEAQ come from the germline V gene (reference sequence). The CDR3 protein is CASSLRDRAIEAFF. Here the CDR3 DNA reads TGTGCCAGCAGCTTACGGGACAGAGCAATTGAAGCTTTCTTT.

This clone is a singleton in its sample. DNA for the CDR3: TGTGCCAGCAGCCAAGGAGGCGGGAGAGCCTTCTACGAGCAGTACTTC. This sequence encodes CASSQGGGRAFYEQYF. The rearrangement joins TRBV28 to TRBJ2-7, with 7 positions matching TRBD2. Germline V gene data show CDR1 as MDHEN and CDR2 as SYDVKM. The CDR3 is 16 residues long. After removal of 6 bases from V and 3 bases from J, the junction contained 14 bases not matched to a gene. Full variable domain (missing parts from reference TRBV28 and TRBJ2-7): DVKVTQSSRYLVKRTGEKVFLECVQDMDHENMFWYRQDPGLGLRLIYFSYDVKMKEKGDIPEGYSVSREKKERFSLILESASTNQTSMYLCASSQGGGRAFYEQYFGPGTRLTVT.

CDR3 amino acids: CASSFLLANEQFF. The CDR3 nucleotides read TGTGCCAGCAGTTTCCTCCTGGCTAATGAGCAGTTCTTC. The chain combines TRBV28 with TRBJ2-1, with no clear D. The CDR3 is 13 residues long. V shed 3 bases and J shed 7 bases, with 10 bases lying between them. Germline lookup yields CDR1 MDHEN and CDR2 SYDVKM.

V gene TRBV30 combines with J gene TRBJ1-5, with D unclear. This CDR3 spans 12 amino acids. The germline CDR1 and CDR2 sequences are GTSNPN and SVGIG (reference sequence). V was pared by 0 bases and J by 3 bases, with 3 bases between. DNA for the CDR3: TGTGCCTGGAGTGTCGTCAATCAGCCCCAGCATTTT. This encodes CAWSVVNQPQHF.

The chain is built from TRBV10-3 and TRBJ1-1, with D hard to call. The ends were cut back, 6 bases at V and 5 bases at J, with 13 bases in the middle. The length of the CDR3 is 13 residues. CDR1 ENHRY and CDR2 SYGVKD come from the germline V gene. CDR3: CAISLAARTEAFF. For the CDR3, the DNA is TGTGCCATCAGCCTAGCCGCGAGAACTGAAGCTTTCTTT.

The chain couples TRBV2 to TRBJ1-1; D is ambiguous. V gave up 4 bases and J gave up 4 bases, with 10 bases separating them. The CDR3 is 13 amino acids. CDR1 SNHLY and CDR2 FYNNEI come from the germline V gene. The CDR3: CASSVGGRTEAFF. The CDR3 region has the DNA TGTGCCAGCAGTGTCGGCGGCCGCACTGAAGCTTTCTTT.

This sequence joins TRBV28 and TRBJ2-1; D is uncertain. The CDR3 covers 12 residues. CDR1 and CDR2 (germline): MDHEN, SYDVKM. The V end lost 3 bases, the J end lost 8 bases, and 8 bases lay between the germline ends. CDR3 protein: CASSFLFDEQFF. As DNA, the CDR3 is TGTGCCAGCAGTTTCCTCTTCGATGAGCAGTTCTTC.

V and J are TRBV19 and TRBJ1-1, with 9 bases aligning to TRBD1. Trimming took 3 bases from V and 7 from J; bases not matched to a gene: 15. Per the germline V gene, CDR1 is LNHDA and CDR2 is SQIVND (reference sequence). CDR3 size: 17 residues. For the CDR3, the DNA is TGTGCCAGTAGTATCGGATCCTATCTCGACAGGGGGAGTGAAGCTTTCTTT. Its protein is CASSIGSYLDRGSEAFF.

This sequence joins TRBV29-1 and TRBJ1-4; tentatively, D is TRBD1 (5 bases). Germline CDR1 and CDR2: SQVTM and ANQGSEA. CDR3 size: 13 residues. Trimming pared 4 bases from V and 8 bases from J, leaving 14 bases between. CDR3 bases: TGCAGCGTTGGCGGGAGTCGACAGGAAAAACTGTTTTTT. Protein product: CSVGGSRQEKLFF.

The chain couples TRBV7-9 to TRBJ2-1; D unresolved. Germline V gene sequence: CDR1 SEHNR, CDR2 FQNEAQ (reference sequence). Trimming removed 2 bases at V and 6 bases at J, with 11 bases between. The CDR3 is 14 amino acids. The CDR3 region has the DNA TGTGCCAGCAGCTTACAATCGCCCCTCAATGAGCAGTTCTTC. Translated: CASSLQSPLNEQFF.

This sequence joins TRBV28 and TRBJ2-7, with D unresolved. This CDR3 is built from 17 residues. With 4 bases removed from V and 0 bases from J, the gap between germline ends came to 19 bases. CDR1 is MDHEN and CDR2 is SYDVKM in the germline V gene. CDR3 nucleotides: TGTGCCAGCAGTTACCCTATCCCTCGTCTTTCCTCCTACGAGCAGTACTTC. Its protein product is CASSYPIPRLSSYEQYF.

In this sample, this clone turned up once. The J gene is TRBJ1-1, the V gene TRBV19; TRBD1 might be the D (5 bases). Trimming stripped 4 bases from V and 3 bases from J, with 12 bases between. Germline V gene sequence: CDR1 LNHDA, CDR2 SQIVND (reference sequence). The CDR3 has 14 amino acids. This chain's CDR3 is CASSNWKGDTEAFF. DNA for the CDR3: TGTGCCAGTAGTAATTGGAAAGGGGACACTGAAGCTTTCTTT.

The chain employs TRBV18 and TRBJ1-1; 11 bases line up with TRBD1. The V and J ends lost 0 bases and 6 bases, in that order; junction bases with no gene match: 3. Germline CDR1 KGHSH, CDR2 LQKENI. The CDR3 is 15 amino acids. The CDR3: CASSPPGQGVSEAFF. For the CDR3, the DNA is TGTGCCAGCTCACCACCGGGACAGGGGGTCTCTGAAGCTTTCTTT.